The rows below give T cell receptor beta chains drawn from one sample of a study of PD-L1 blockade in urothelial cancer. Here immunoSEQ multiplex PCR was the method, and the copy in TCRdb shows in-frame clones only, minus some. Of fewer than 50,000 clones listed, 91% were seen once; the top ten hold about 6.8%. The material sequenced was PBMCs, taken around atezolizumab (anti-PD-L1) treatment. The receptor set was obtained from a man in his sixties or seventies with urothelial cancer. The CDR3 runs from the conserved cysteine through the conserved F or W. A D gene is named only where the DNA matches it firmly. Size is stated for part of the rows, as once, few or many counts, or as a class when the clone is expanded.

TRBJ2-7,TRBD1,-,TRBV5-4,TGTGCCAGCAGCATGGGACAGGGAAGCTCCTACGAGCAGTACTTC,CASSMGQGSSYEQYF
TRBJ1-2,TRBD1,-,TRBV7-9,TGTGCCAGCAGCACTGACAGGGGGCTTGTCGGCTACACCTTC,CASSTDRGLVGYTF
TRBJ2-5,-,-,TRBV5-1,TGCGCCAGCTGGCGGGTAGGCGAGACCCAGTACTTC,CASWRVGETQYF
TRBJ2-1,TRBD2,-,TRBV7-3,TGTGCCAGCAGCTTAACGTTAGCGGGGGTTCGCGCGGGGGACAATGAGCAGTTCTTC,CASSLTLAGVRAGDNEQFF
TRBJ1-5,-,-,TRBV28,TGTGCCAGCAGTCCGGACAGAAATCAGCCCCAGCATTTT,CASSPDRNQPQHF
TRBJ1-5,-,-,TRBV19,TGTGCCAGTAAGGGGCAGGGTAGCAATCAGCCCCAGCATTTT,CASKGQGSNQPQHF
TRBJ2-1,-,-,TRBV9,TGTGCCAGCAGTTTCAACAATGAGCAGTTCTTC,CASSFNNEQFF
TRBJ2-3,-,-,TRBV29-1,TGCAGCGTTGAAGGGGGAGAAGATACGCAGTATTTT,CSVEGGEDTQYF
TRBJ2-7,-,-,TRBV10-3,TGTGCCATCAGTGAGTCCGTCCGGTACTCCTACGAGCAGTACTTC,CAISESVRYSYEQYF
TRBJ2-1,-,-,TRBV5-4,TGTGCCAGCAGCCTGGATAGCCGCGCCTACAATGAGCAGTTCTTC,CASSLDSRAYNEQFF
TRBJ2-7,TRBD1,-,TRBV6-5,TGTGCCACTAGGGGGCAGGGGGCTCCCTACGAGCAGTACTTC,CATRGQGAPYEQYF
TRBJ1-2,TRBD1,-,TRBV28,TGTGCCAGCAGCGGGACAGGGGATGGCTACACCTTC,CASSGTGDGYTF
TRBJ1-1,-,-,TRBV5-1,TGCGCCAGCAGTTCAACTCCGTTGAACACTGAAGCTTTCTTT,CASSSTPLNTEAFF
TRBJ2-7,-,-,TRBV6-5,TGTGCCAGCAGTTACTCGAGGGAGAAGCGCTACGAGCAGTACTTC,CASSYSREKRYEQYF
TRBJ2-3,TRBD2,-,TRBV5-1,TGCGCCAGCAGCCCGGCTAGCGGCCCCACAGATACGCAGTATTTT,CASSPASGPTDTQYF
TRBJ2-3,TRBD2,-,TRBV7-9,TGTGCCAGCAGCTCCCTAGGACTAGCGGGAAATACAGATACGCAGTATTTT,CASSSLGLAGNTDTQYF
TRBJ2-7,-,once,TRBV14,TGTGCCAGCAGCCCGATAGCGGACCTTCCGGAGCAGTACTTC,CASSPIADLPEQYF
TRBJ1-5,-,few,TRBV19,TGTGCCAGTAGTATGGTCTCCCCGGTCCCACGGCCCCAGCATTTT,CASSMVSPVPRPQHF
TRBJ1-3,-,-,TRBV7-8,TGTGCCAGCAGCGGGCAGGGGACAAACACCATATATTTT,CASSGQGTNTIYF
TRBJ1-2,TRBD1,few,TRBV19,TGTGCCAGTAGTGGAATGGCAGGGGGCGCGGATGGCTACACCTTC,CASSGMAGGADGYTF
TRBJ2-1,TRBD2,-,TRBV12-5,TGTGCTAGTGCCACAAGGGCGGGAGCCGATGAGCAGTTCTTC,CASATRAGADEQFF
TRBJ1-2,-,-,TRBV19,TGTGCCAGTAGTGAGGGCCCCTATGGCTACACCTTC,CASSEGPYGYTF
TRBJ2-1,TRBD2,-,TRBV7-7,TGTGCCAGCAGCTTAGGCCGGGCTAGCGGGGACAATGAGCAGTTCTTC,CASSLGRASGDNEQFF
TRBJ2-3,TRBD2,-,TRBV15,TGTGCCACCAGCAGAGGTGGGGTGGGGAGGGGCGCAGATACGCAGTATTTT,CATSRGGVGRGADTQYF
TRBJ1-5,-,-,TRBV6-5,TGTGCCGGGCCCTACAATCAGCCCCAGCATTTT,CAGPYNQPQHF
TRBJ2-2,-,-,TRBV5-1,TGCGCCAGCAGCTTACCGGGACTTCAGAACACCGGGGAGCTGTTTTTT,CASSLPGLQNTGELFF
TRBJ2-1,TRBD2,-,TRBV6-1,TGTGCCAGCAGTGAAGCCGGGACTAGCGGATCTGAGCAGTTCTTC,CASSEAGTSGSEQFF